This record concerns one T cell receptor (beta chain) sequence. The CDR3 sequence is 13 residues long. The germline V and J ends were trimmed by 6 bases and 6 bases, with 12 bases remaining between them. Germline CDR1 and CDR2: MNHNS and SASEGT. This sample is drawn from a study of T cell clones after liver transplantation. Study overall: Samples came pre-transplant, pre-randomization before withdrawal, and post-randomization after withdrawal ended.

Here immunoSEQ multiplex PCR was the method, and the copy in TCRdb shows in-frame clones only, minus some. There are around 70,000 clones in the sample; 80% to 95% occur only once, and approximately 1% lies in the top ten. The sequence was collected from a human patient who received a liver transplant. These T cells may partly come from the graft donor. This material consisted of CD4+ T cells from blood, taken less than 27 months after liver transplant. The chain joins TRBV6-1 to TRBJ1-5; the D gene is possibly TRBD1 (6 bases). The CDR3 coding sequence is TGTGCCAGCAGAGAACAGGGCACTCAGCCCCAGCATTTT. Its protein is CASREQGTQPQHF.